One and the same sample provided the 13 T cell receptor beta chains below, sequenced in a study of tumor and adjacent non-tumor tissue in lung cancer. This sample's RNA came from whole unsorted tissue. The library came from three nested PCR rounds adapted from ARM-PCR protocols. TCRdb fed the multiplex PCR reads into MiXCR, producing one record per CDR3 protein. The table lists some 200,000 distinct CDR3 sequences, 70% to 75% of them singletons. The sequencing sample was made of lung tumor tissue. The origin of the receptors is a man in his sixties with non-small cell lung cancer.

This clonotype occurred once. A single base separates this from a much larger clone, so it may be a read error. This sequence joins TRBV20-1 and TRBJ2-2; no clear D gene. This CDR3 spans 16 amino acids. The germline V gene has CDR1 DFQATT and CDR2 SNEGSKA (reference sequence). The V end lost 5 bases, the J end lost 5 bases, and 21 bases lay between the germline ends. The CDR3 bases are TGCAGTGCTCGTAGCCTCGGAGAATATAAGACCGGGGAGCTGTTTTTT. Protein product: CSARSLGEYKTGELFF.

This chain uses TRBV30 with TRBJ1-3; D is unresolved. With 4 bases removed from V and 0 bases from J, the gap between germline ends came to 4 bases. The CDR3 sequence is 12 residues long. Looked up from germline, CDR1 is GTSNPN and CDR2 is SVGIG (reference sequence). CDR3 loop: CAWKDSGNTIYF. CDR3 DNA: TGTGCCTGGAAGGACTCTGGAAACACCATATATTTT. The complete variable domain, with remaining parts taken from reference TRBV30 and TRBJ1-3, reads SQTIHQWPATLVQPVGSPLSLECTVEGTSNPNLYWYRQAAGRGLQLLFYSVGIGQISSEVPQNLSASRPQDRQFILSSKKLLLSDSGFYLCAWKDSGNTIYFGEGSWLTVV.

A remark on this clonotype: A clone one base away is much larger, so this may be a read error. The CDR3 here is CASVNLGVEDTQYF. DNA for the CDR3: TGTGCCAGTGTAAATTTGGGAGTGGAAGATACGCAGTATTTT. The rearrangement links TRBV6-1 to TRBJ2-3; the D gene is possibly TRBD2 (5 bases). Germline assignment: CDR1 MNHNS and CDR2 SASEGT. The CDR3 is 14 residues long. V was clipped by 9 bases and J by 5 bases, with 18 bases between them.

This clonotype has just one count. This chain uses TRBV20-1 with TRBJ1-1, with D uncertain. Looked up from germline, CDR1 is DFQATT and CDR2 is SNEGSKA (reference sequence). The CDR3 spans 13 residues. V was shortened by 4 bases and J by 6 bases, with 15 bases between the two germline ends. The CDR3 here is CSAIVGWRAEAFF. The CDR3 coding sequence is TGCAGTGCTATAGTAGGTTGGAGGGCTGAAGCTTTCTTT.

The V call is TRBV30, the J call TRBJ1-1; no clear D. The CDR3 totals 13 residues. V was pared by 5 bases and J by 7 bases, with 17 bases between. Germline loops: CDR1 GTSNPN, CDR2 SVGIG (reference sequence). CDR3 sequence reads: CAWDRRAGIEAFF. DNA for the CDR3: TGTGCCTGGGACCGCAGAGCGGGGATTGAAGCTTTCTTT.

This chain connects TRBV20-1 to TRBJ2-1; D might be TRBD1 or TRBD2, each matching 6 bases. The CDR3 loop spans 17 amino acids. V was shortened by 4 bases and J by 0 bases, with 19 bases between the two germline ends. Germline-derived CDR1 and CDR2 are DFQATT and SNEGSKA (reference sequence). CDR3 nucleotides: TGCAGTGCTACCGGGGCAGGGGCGGGGTCCTCCTACAATGAGCAGTTCTTC. Translation gives CSATGAGAGSSYNEQFF.

This clonotype occurred many times. The chain joins TRBV29-1 to TRBJ1-2; D is uncertain. The CDR3 consists of 9 residues. Looked up from germline, CDR1 is SQVTM and CDR2 is ANQGSEA. V dropped 6 bases and J dropped 7 bases, with 6 bases sitting between them. As DNA, the CDR3 is TGCAGCGTCGAGGGTGGCTACACCTTC. Amino acids: CSVEGGYTF.

This clonotype appeared a few times. The chain is built from TRBV4-1 and TRBJ2-1; 9 nucleotides line up with TRBD1. The CDR3 has 15 amino acids. V was pared by 4 bases and J by 6 bases, with 7 bases of the junction left unmatched. Germline loops: CDR1 MGHRA, CDR2 YSYEKL. CDR3 DNA: TGCGCCAGCAGCCGCGGGACAGGGAGTGGCAATGAGCAGTTCTTC. As protein: CASSRGTGSGNEQFF.

This clonotype was observed a single time. This may be a read error: a much more frequent sequence differs by one nucleotide. The V and J genes are TRBV6-1 and TRBJ1-1, with 9 bases fitting TRBD1. This CDR3 has 15 residues. Germline V gene lookup returns CDR1 MNHNS and CDR2 SASEGT. DNA of the CDR3: TGTGCCAGCAGGATAACCGGGACAGGGAACTCTGAAGCTTTCTTT. This gives the protein CASRITGTGNSEAFF.

On this clonotype itself: At one boundary the junction diverges from the germline segment, which might be a read error. The chain has TRBV20-1 and TRBJ2-5; D is perhaps TRBD2 (6 bases). CDR1 is DFQATT and CDR2 is SNEGSKA in the germline V gene (reference sequence). This CDR3 has 15 amino acids. CDR3 in amino acids: CCARVNSGRGETQYF. CDR3 in DNA: TGCTGTGCTAGAGTAAATAGCGGAAGAGGGGAGACCCAGTACTTC.

Turning to this clonotype: Its ends do not fully match the called genes, so a read error is possible. The gene calls are TRBV29-1 and TRBJ2-5; D possibly corresponds to TRBD1 (6 bases). CDR1 and CDR2 (germline): SQVTM, ANQGSEA. CDR3 length: 12 amino acids. The CDR3 reads CSADTGHETQNF. The CDR3 bases are TGCAGCGCTGACACAGGGCATGAGACCCAGAACTTC.

About this clonotype: The junction departs from germline at one end; a sequencing error may be responsible. The chain recombines TRBV20-1 with TRBJ2-5; D is perhaps TRBD1 (7 bases). Germline CDR1 and CDR2: DFQATT and SNEGSKA (reference sequence). The CDR3 has 15 residues. CDR3 sequence (DNA): TGCGGTGCTAGAGCCCAACAGGGGAGGAGGGAGACCCAGTACTTC. It is translated as CGARAQQGRRETQYF.

This clonotype has only a few counts. The CDR3 sequence is CSATPGSGSTNIQYF. The CDR3 bases are TGCAGTGCTACTCCGGGGAGCGGGAGTACAAACATTCAGTACTTC. V gene TRBV20-1 combines with J gene TRBJ2-4; 8 positions match TRBD2. Germline V gene sequence: CDR1 DFQATT, CDR2 SNEGSKA (reference sequence). The V and J ends lost 4 bases and 6 bases, in that order; junction bases with no gene match: 11. The CDR3 has 15 amino acids.